Sequencing of this T cell receptor beta chain was carried out in a study of OX40 agonist ivuxolimab in advanced cancers. On the study more broadly: Patients in the trial were receiving intravenous ivuxolimab every 2 weeks, at doses of 0.01 to 10 mg/kg.

Study conclusions and caveats: People who partly responded at 0.1-3.0 mg/kg had some of the least clonal expansion seen.

The length of the CDR3 is 14 residues. In germline, CDR1 is SGHTA, CDR2 FQGNSA. Deletions cut 2 bases from V and 6 bases from J, with 14 bases between. Comments on this clone: Its cognate antigen is unknown.

Sequenced by immunoSEQ multiplex PCR; TCRdb stores in-frame clones only, minus some. Among around 70,000 clones listed, approximately 80% were seen once. V and J are TRBV7-2 and TRBJ2-7, with D possibly matching TRBD2 (6 bases). Sequences were derived from CD4+ or CD8+ T cells sorted from blood, sampled in a trial of the OX40 agonist ivuxolimab. The sequence came from an adult with an advanced solid tumor such as melanoma, head and neck, liver or kidney cancer. This CDR3 reads CASSLSAGGGEQYF. The CDR3 DNA sequence: TGTGCCAGCAGCTTAAGCGCTGGGGGAGGCGAGCAGTACTTC. The variable domain in full, with the rest retrieved from reference TRBV7-2 and TRBJ2-7, is GAGVSQSPSNKVTEKGKDVELRCDPISGHTALYWYRQSLGQGLEFLIYFQGNSAPDKSGLPSDRFSAERTGGSVSTLTIQRTQQEDSAVYLCASSLSAGGGEQYFGPGTRLTVT.